The clone carrying this TCR beta chain was counted ten times or more. The antigen is not known. As for treatment: skin biopsy from PPD injection site in Mantoux-positive individual. Input was about 1 to 1000 ng of DNase-treated total RNA without cell sorting. Tuberculin skin test biopsies were taken where PPD was injected in Mantoux-positive people. Alpha and beta constant region primers primed reverse transcription for blood and skin samples. A single record per CDR3 protein comes from TCRdb applying MiXCR to the UMI-ligation and nested PCR reads. The sample includes around 20,000 distinct CDR3 sequences, about a tenth of them seen just once. This entry belongs to a study of naive and memory T cell subsets. The CDR3 consists of 18 residues. After removal of 4 bases from V and 7 bases from J, the junction contained 20 bases not matched to a gene. Germline V gene lookup returns CDR1 SGHVS and CDR2 FQNEAQ.

Study-level findings and limits: More TCRs at tuberculin sites were read as hypersensitivity T cell infiltration.

Sequencing used skin, obtained from a tuberculin skin test site. This receptor was identified in an adult in good health. The chain employs TRBV7-8 and TRBJ2-7, with 9 bases fitting TRBD2. The chain's CDR3 is CASSSPLAGPNGLSEQYF. CDR3 in DNA: TGTGCCAGCAGCTCACCTCTAGCGGGACCAAACGGACTATCTGAGCAGTACTTC.